One T cell receptor beta chain is described in this entry. Its target is unknown. Between about 2014 and 2018, patients underwent resection in Japan or China. Measured with immunoSEQ multiplex PCR; TCRdb has only the in-frame clones, and not every one. The sample holds about 2,700 clones, around 80% seen once. The sample is drawn from a study of immune evolution from preneoplasia to lung adenocarcinoma. Study overall: HLA loss of heterozygosity: about 7% AIS, about 15% MIA, over 25% ADC, none AAH. Findings of the study overall: KRAS-mutant nodules had the highest T cell clonality.

The trim removed 2 bases at V and 7 bases at J, leaving 7 bases unmatched. Germline CDR1 is MDHEN and CDR2 is SYDVKM. There are 15 residues in the CDR3. The sequencing sample was made of FFPE invasive lung adenocarcinoma tissue. The source is a person aged 60-80 years with invasive lung adenocarcinoma. The gene calls are TRBV28 and TRBJ1-5; TRBD1 aligns across 8 bases. CDR3 protein: CASSLRTGSLQPQHF. The CDR3 DNA reads as TGTGCCAGCAGTTTAAGGACAGGGTCGTTGCAGCCCCAGCATTTT. The variable domain in full, with the rest retrieved from reference TRBV28 and TRBJ1-5, is DVKVTQSSRYLVKRTGEKVFLECVQDMDHENMFWYRQDPGLGLRLIYFSYDVKMKEKGDIPEGYSVSREKKERFSLILESASTNQTSMYLCASSLRTGSLQPQHFGDGTRLSIL.